The clone carrying this T cell receptor beta chain was counted many times. Its antigen is undetermined. From RNA transcripts, TCR beta CDR3 regions were amplified. The HTBI set primed first-round TCR CDR3 RT-PCR. TCRdb redid the calling of the multiplex PCR reads with MiXCR, one entry per CDR3 protein. The repertoire has fewer than 650,000 distinct CDR3 sequences, roughly 14% of them found once; the top ten carry about 4.5%. This sample is drawn from a study of T cells in Graves' hyperthyroidism and ophthalmopathy. Study-level points and caveats: Most thyroid clonotypes that were expanded above 0.001 also turned up in blood.

Ophthalmopathy patients had Clinical Activity Score at least 3, NOSPECS grade at least 4, duration under 3 months. A patient was excluded if there was uncontrolled infection, other autoimmune disease, pregnancy or lactation. Diagnosing involved the use of clinical symptoms, serum thyroxine and TRAb, thyroid ultrasound and orbital computed tomography. The junction had 8 bases not matched to a gene; V was cut back by 0 bases and J by 0 bases. The CDR3 consists of 18 residues. In germline, CDR1 is SGHTA, CDR2 FQGTGA. The sequence was obtained from a woman aged 40 to 49 with Graves' ophthalmopathy. The chain is built from TRBV7-3 and TRBJ1-2, with 9 bases identical to TRBD1. The sequencing sample was made of blood. The CDR3 DNA reads as TGTGCCAGCAGCTTAACGGCTCCTGGGACAGGGACTAACTATGGCTACACCTTC. Its translation: CASSLTAPGTGTNYGYTF.